This is a list of T cell receptor beta chains from one sample in a study of OX40 agonist ivuxolimab in advanced cancers. Some clones are missing from TCRdb's copy, which holds only in-frame ones; the method was immunoSEQ multiplex PCR. This sample has around 65,000 clones, with around 83% found just once. The sequencing used CD4+ or CD8+ T cells sorted from blood, collected in a trial of the OX40 agonist ivuxolimab. The receptors come from an adult with an advanced solid tumor such as melanoma, head and neck, liver or kidney cancer. The CDR3 runs from the conserved cysteine through the conserved F or W. The D gene is left open where the match is weak. The size field is filled for only some rows; it gives once, few, many or a size class.

cdr3_nt cdr3_aa j_call d_call clone_size v_call
TGTGCCAGCAGCTTGGGTGGAGGGGCCAACGTCCTGACTTTC CASSLGGGANVLTF TRBJ2-6 - - TRBV5-6
TGTGCCAGCAGCCCACCACGTATAGAGACCCAGTACTTC CASSPPRIETQYF TRBJ2-5 - - TRBV7-8
TGTGCCAGCAGCTTCCGTTTGCTTGCCAGGGATTCACCCCTCCACTTT CASSFRLLARDSPLHF TRBJ1-6 - - TRBV5-6
TGTGCCAGCAGCTTAGACGTGGGAGGGGCTGAGCAGTACTTC CASSLDVGGAEQYF TRBJ2-7 TRBD2 few TRBV11-2
TGTGCCAGCAGCCGACAGGGACATTACAATGAGCAGTTCTTC CASSRQGHYNEQFF TRBJ2-1 TRBD1 - TRBV5-4
TGCGCCAGCAGCCGGGACGGGGTGAGCTCCTACGAGCAGTACTTC CASSRDGVSSYEQYF TRBJ2-7 - - TRBV5-1
TGCGCCAGCAGCCAAGATGGGGATTTCTATGGCTACACCTTC CASSQDGDFYGYTF TRBJ1-2 - - TRBV4-1
TGTGCCAGCAGCTTAGAGAATACGGGACAGGGATCGGCTTTCTTT CASSLENTGQGSAFF TRBJ1-1 TRBD1 - TRBV7-9
TGTGCCTGGAGTAGGCGGGACAGCCTCTACGAGCAGTACTTC CAWSRRDSLYEQYF TRBJ2-7 - few TRBV30
TGTGCCAGCAGCGTCCAAAGGGGCGGCAGGAACACCATATATTTT CASSVQRGGRNTIYF TRBJ1-3 - - TRBV9
TGTGCCAGCAGCCAGAGCGGGAAGACTGAGACCCAGTACTTC CASSQSGKTETQYF TRBJ2-5 TRBD2 - TRBV2
TGTGCCAGCTCATTCTACAGGGGAGCGAGCACAGATACGCAGTATTTT CASSFYRGASTDTQYF TRBJ2-3 TRBD1 - TRBV18
TGTGCCACCAGCAGAGATGGGCGGACTCCCGATGGCTACACCTTC CATSRDGRTPDGYTF TRBJ1-2 - few TRBV15
TGTGCCAGCAGCTTTAAAGAGACCCAGTACTTC CASSFKETQYF TRBJ2-5 - - TRBV11-2
TGTGCCAGCAGCTTAGGTGGGACAGCGAGGTACGAGCAGTACTTC CASSLGGTARYEQYF TRBJ2-7 TRBD1 - TRBV7-2
TGTGCCTGGAGTCCAGGACAGGGGGCTCGTCACGAGCAGTACTTC CAWSPGQGARHEQYF TRBJ2-7 TRBD1 - TRBV30
TGTGCCAGCAGCCAAAGTCTAGCTTCGCGTGGAGAGCAGTACTTC CASSQSLASRGEQYF TRBJ2-7 - once TRBV4-2
TGTGCCTGGAGTAAAGGCCTACAGGGCAGCTCCTATAATTCACCCCTCCACTTT CAWSKGLQGSSYNSPLHF TRBJ1-6 - - TRBV30
TGTGCCAGCTCACCTGACAAAAATTTCGTAGCTTTCTTT CASSPDKNFVAFF TRBJ1-1 - - TRBV18
TGTGCCAGTAGTATCCACTTAAACACTGAAGCTTTCTTT CASSIHLNTEAFF TRBJ1-1 - - TRBV19
TGTGCCAGCGCACGGACAGAGCTCTCGAACACTGAAGCTTTCTTT CASARTELSNTEAFF TRBJ1-1 - few TRBV25-1
TGTGCCTGGAGTCCTTACCAGGGGGCGCGGCAGTACTTC CAWSPYQGARQYF TRBJ2-5 TRBD1 - TRBV30
TGTGCCAGCAGAAACCACCGGGACACGAACACTGAAGCTTTCTTT CASRNHRDTNTEAFF TRBJ1-1 - - TRBV6-5
TGCAGCGTTGAAGGGTATGGGTCTGGCTACACCTTC CSVEGYGSGYTF TRBJ1-2 - few TRBV29-1
TGTGCCAGCAGTGAAGGGGTAGCGGGAGGCTACGAGCAGTACTTC CASSEGVAGGYEQYF TRBJ2-7 TRBD2 - TRBV6-1
TGTGCCAGTAGTATTGGGAGCTCTGGGGCCAACGTCCTGACTTTC CASSIGSSGANVLTF TRBJ2-6 - - TRBV19
TGCGCCAGCAGGGACAGGGATAATTCACCCCTCCACTTT CASRDRDNSPLHF TRBJ1-6 TRBD1 - TRBV5-1
TGTGCCAGCAGTTACACCGGGGGGGGAGCCTACGAGCAGTACTTC CASSYTGGGAYEQYF TRBJ2-7 TRBD2 once TRBV6-5
TGTGCCATCAGTGAGTCCGGCCTGACAAACACAGATACGCAGTATTTT CAISESGLTNTDTQYF TRBJ2-3 - - TRBV10-3